The text below deals with one T cell receptor beta chain. Its target is unknown. The CDR3 has 13 residues. The germline V gene encodes CDR1 SGHNT and CDR2 YYREEE (reference sequence). Deletions cut 2 bases from V and 3 bases from J, with 9 bases between. The data stem from a study of cytomegalovirus exposure and HLA in healthy donors. General study points: Earlier analysis yielded a pattern in which most TCR beta V segments were productive about 90% or about 30% of the time. Investigators reported 150 to 200 TCR beta chains as tied to cytomegalovirus. Association of 16,951 TCR beta sequences with HLA alleles was found at 0.05 false discovery rate in a later analysis.

The PCR ran on 60 Vbeta and 13 Jbeta primers. Libraries were prepared by immunoSEQ multiplex PCR; TCRdb keeps only in-frame clonotypes and omits some of them. Seen here are roughly 300,000 clones, 80% to 90% observed once, and the top ten hold 3% to 4%. The sequenced material came from PBMCs. The chain couples TRBV5-4 to TRBJ2-7, with D unclear. The sequence came from a man aged 40-49 years in good health and CMV-seropositive. As DNA, the CDR3 is TGTGCCAGCAGCTTAGACTTGGACTACGAGCAGTACTTC. It yields the protein CASSLDLDYEQYF.